These 8 T cell receptor beta chains originate from one sample sequenced in a study of cytomegalovirus exposure and HLA in healthy donors. The PCR used 60 Vbeta and 13 Jbeta primers. Generated by immunoSEQ multiplex PCR, the TCRdb table keeps only in-frame clones and is missing some. Its clone listing holds roughly 120,000 clones. Sequencing was performed on PBMCs. Receptors were obtained from a man between 25 and 39 years old in good health and CMV-seronegative.

Concerning this clone itself: This sample includes further DNA sequences coding for the same CDR3. CDR3 protein: CAISGTGGYEQYF. The CDR3 bases are TGTGCCATCAGCGGGACAGGGGGCTACGAGCAGTACTTC. This chain links TRBV10-3 with TRBJ2-7; TRBD1 matches at 11 bases. Trimming removed 6 bases from V and 3 bases from J; junction bases left unmatched: 1. The CDR3 is 13 amino acids. Germline V gives CDR1 ENHRY, CDR2 SYGVKD.

The chain links TRBV6-5 to TRBJ1-5; D is perhaps TRBD1 (5 bases). CDR1 and CDR2 from the germline V gene are MNHEY and SVGAGI. The CDR3 sequence is 14 residues long. V lost 6 bases to trimming and J lost 8 bases, with 17 bases between them. The CDR3 protein is CASREGRAGEPQHF. DNA for the CDR3: TGTGCCAGCAGAGAGGGGAGGGCGGGGGAGCCCCAGCATTTT.

The V and J genes are TRBV6-5 and TRBJ2-1; the D gene is possibly TRBD2 (5 bases). The germline CDR1 and CDR2 sequences are MNHEY and SVGAGI. V was pared by 4 bases and J by 9 bases, with 10 bases between. The CDR3 covers 12 residues. The CDR3 DNA is TGTGCCAGCAGTTCCTATCGGGGTGAGCAGTTCTTC. It specifies CASSSYRGEQFF.

The chain recombines TRBV19 with TRBJ2-2; tentative D call: TRBD2 (5 bases). Trimming left V 4 bases short and J 1 base short, with 10 bases between. This CDR3 has 15 residues. Germline values: CDR1 LNHDA, CDR2 SQIVND (reference sequence). CDR3 sequence: CASSREIVNTGELFF. As DNA, the CDR3 is TGTGCCAGTAGTAGGGAGATAGTGAACACCGGGGAGCTGTTTTTT.

The chain carries TRBV29-1 and TRBJ2-2; TRBD2 matches 9 bases. CDR3 length: 14 residues. Trimming removed 7 bases from V and 3 bases from J; junction bases left unmatched: 6. The germline V gene has CDR1 SQVTM and CDR2 ANQGSEA. Written as DNA, the CDR3 is TGCAGCGCTGGGGGCGGGAGGGACACCGGGGAGCTGTTTTTT. Protein: CSAGGGRDTGELFF.

The CDR3 DNA is TGTGCCAGCAGTGAAGAGGGGTTGGGGTATGGCTACACCTTC. Encoded protein: CASSEEGLGYGYTF. This chain uses TRBV2 with TRBJ1-2; weak D call: TRBD1 (5 bases). The CDR3 loop spans 14 amino acids. Trimming took off 1 base at V and 5 bases at J, with 11 bases between the two ends. Per germline, CDR1 SNHLY and CDR2 FYNNEI.

V gene TRBV5-4 combines with J gene TRBJ1-2, with 8 positions matching TRBD1. Germline trimming cut 4 bases from V and 8 bases from J; bases unmatched to any gene: 7. This CDR3 region has 13 residues. Germline assignment: CDR1 SGHNT and CDR2 YYREEE (reference sequence). CDR3 in DNA: TGTGCCAGCAGCCGGGGACAGGCTCAAGGCTACACCTTC. This encodes CASSRGQAQGYTF.

This rearrangement joins TRBV5-8 to TRBJ1-1; no clear D. Germline V gene data show CDR1 as SGHTS and CDR2 as YDEGEE. The CDR3 has 13 residues. Trimming removed 9 bases at V and 2 bases at J, with 14 bases between. CDR3 protein: CATAVEGNTEAFF. The CDR3 nucleotides read TGTGCCACCGCGGTCGAGGGAAACACTGAAGCTTTCTTT.